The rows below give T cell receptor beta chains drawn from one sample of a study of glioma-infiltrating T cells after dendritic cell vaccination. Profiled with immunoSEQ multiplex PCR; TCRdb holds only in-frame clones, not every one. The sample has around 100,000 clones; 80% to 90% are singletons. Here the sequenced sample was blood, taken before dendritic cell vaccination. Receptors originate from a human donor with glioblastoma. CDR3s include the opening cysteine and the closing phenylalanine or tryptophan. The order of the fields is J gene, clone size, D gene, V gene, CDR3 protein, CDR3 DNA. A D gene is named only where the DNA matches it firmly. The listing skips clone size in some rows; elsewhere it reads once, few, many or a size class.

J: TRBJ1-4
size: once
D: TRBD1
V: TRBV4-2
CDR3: CASSPYRGGNEKLFF
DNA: TGTGCCAGCAGCCCCTACAGGGGAGGCAATGAAAAACTGTTTTTT

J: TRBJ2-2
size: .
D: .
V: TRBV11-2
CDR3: CASSFFEGAGSGELFF
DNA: TGTGCCAGCAGCTTCTTCGAAGGGGCTGGGTCCGGGGAGCTGTTTTTT

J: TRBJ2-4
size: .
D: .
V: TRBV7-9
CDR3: CASSFQGLSDIQYF
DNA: TGTGCCAGCAGCTTTCAGGGGTTGTCTGACATTCAGTACTTC

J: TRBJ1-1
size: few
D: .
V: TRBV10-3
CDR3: CATTMSTEAFF
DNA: TGTGCCACCACCATGAGCACTGAAGCTTTCTTT

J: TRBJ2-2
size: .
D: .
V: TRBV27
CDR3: CASSLSRVTGELFF
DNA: TGTGCCAGCAGTTTATCGAGGGTAACCGGGGAGCTGTTTTTT

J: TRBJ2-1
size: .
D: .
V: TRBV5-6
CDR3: CASSLIGLEWNEQFF
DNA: TGTGCCAGCAGCTTGATAGGACTCGAGTGGAATGAGCAGTTCTTC

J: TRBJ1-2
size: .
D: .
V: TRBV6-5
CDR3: CASMEGGANYGYTF
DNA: TGTGCCAGCATGGAGGGTGGGGCTAACTATGGCTACACCTTC

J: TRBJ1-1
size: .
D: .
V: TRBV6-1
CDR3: CASSETGYSEAFF
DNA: TGTGCCAGCAGTGAAACAGGGTACTCTGAAGCTTTCTTT

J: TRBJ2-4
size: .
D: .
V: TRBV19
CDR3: CATNLGRGNIQYF
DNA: TGTGCCACCAACCTCGGACGGGGAAACATTCAGTACTTC

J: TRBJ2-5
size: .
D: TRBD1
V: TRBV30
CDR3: CAWSPDRGLGATETQYF
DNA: TGTGCCTGGAGTCCTGACAGGGGGCTTGGGGCGACGGAGACCCAGTACTTC

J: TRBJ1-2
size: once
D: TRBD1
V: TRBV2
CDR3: CASSEETGVGGYTF
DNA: TGTGCCAGCAGTGAAGAAACAGGGGTCGGGGGCTACACCTTC

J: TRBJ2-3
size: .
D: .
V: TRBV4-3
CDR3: CASSQDKAGTSTDTQYF
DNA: TGCGCCAGCAGCCAAGACAAGGCAGGAACTAGCACAGATACGCAGTATTTT

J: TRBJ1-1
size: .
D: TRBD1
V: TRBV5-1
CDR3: CASSITGGNTEAFF
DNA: TGCGCCAGCAGCATCACAGGGGGGAACACTGAAGCTTTCTTT

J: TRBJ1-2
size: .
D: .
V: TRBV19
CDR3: CASSLRTDTYGYTF
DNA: TGTGCCAGTAGTCTACGGACAGACACATATGGCTACACCTTC

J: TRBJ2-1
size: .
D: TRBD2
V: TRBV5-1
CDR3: CASSSLAGENNEQFF
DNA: TGCGCCAGCAGCTCCCTAGCGGGGGAGAACAATGAGCAGTTCTTC

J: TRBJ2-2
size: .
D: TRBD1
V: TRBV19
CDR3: CASRHQTGPNTGELFF
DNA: TGTGCCAGTAGACACCAGACAGGGCCGAACACCGGGGAGCTGTTTTTT

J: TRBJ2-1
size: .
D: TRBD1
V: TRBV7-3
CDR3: CASSPGQLNEQFF
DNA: TGTGCCAGCAGCCCGGGACAGCTCAATGAGCAGTTCTTC

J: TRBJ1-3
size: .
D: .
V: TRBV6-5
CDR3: CASETKSYSGNTIYF
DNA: TGTGCCAGCGAAACTAAGAGCTACTCTGGAAACACCATATATTTT

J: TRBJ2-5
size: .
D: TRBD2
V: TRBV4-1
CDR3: CASSQEGRGGETQYF
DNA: TGCGCCAGCAGCCAAGAGGGGCGGGGGGGAGAGACCCAGTACTTC

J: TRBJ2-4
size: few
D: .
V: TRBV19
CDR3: CASSSSASKNIQYF
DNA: TGTGCCAGTAGTTCCAGCGCGTCCAAAAACATTCAGTACTTC

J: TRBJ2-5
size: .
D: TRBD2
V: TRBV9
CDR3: CASSVGLAGGSQETQYF
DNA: TGTGCCAGCAGCGTAGGACTAGCGGGGGGGTCTCAAGAGACCCAGTACTTC

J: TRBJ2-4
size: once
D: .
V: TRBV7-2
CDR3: CASSLRGGKNIQYF
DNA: TGTGCCAGCAGCTTACGCGGTGGCAAAAACATTCAGTACTTC

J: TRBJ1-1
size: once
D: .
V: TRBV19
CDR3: CASSLQHQPPEAFF
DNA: TGTGCCAGTAGTCTTCAACACCAACCACCTGAAGCTTTCTTT

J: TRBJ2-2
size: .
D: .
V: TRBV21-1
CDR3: CASSRIYRGGTGELFF
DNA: TGTGCCAGCAGCAGAATATACAGGGGAGGCACCGGGGAGCTGTTTTTT

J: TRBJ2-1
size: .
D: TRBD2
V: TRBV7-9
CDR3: CASSTTGGGAWNEQFF
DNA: TGTGCCAGCAGCACTACGGGCGGGGGGGCCTGGAATGAGCAGTTCTTC

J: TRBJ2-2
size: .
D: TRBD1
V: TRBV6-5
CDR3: CASSGQVANTGELFF
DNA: TGTGCCAGCAGCGGACAGGTGGCGAACACCGGGGAGCTGTTTTTT